This TCR beta chain was sequenced during a study of blood T cell repertoires in COVID-19. Study information: Sample material is recorded as cDNA or gDNA derived from T cells, B-cell-depleted T cells, or PBMCs.

The germline V and J ends were trimmed by 4 bases and 7 bases, with 14 bases remaining between them. CDR1 SGHDN and CDR2 FVKESK come from the germline V gene. The CDR3 spans 14 residues. This clone was seen just once. The authors' processing: Estimation of nucleated cell counts relied on the amplification of reference gene primers. Assay used: immunoSEQ multiplex PCR; TCRdb lists only in-frame clones, some missing. From that table come the V and J calls and clone size; the DNA was used to work out D and trimming. The repertoire holds under 60,000 clones, roughly 83% seen once, with under 6% in the top ten.

The sample was peripheral blood. The origin of this receptor is a human donor in a cohort sampled during active COVID-19. The chain links TRBV14 to TRBJ2-1, with a possible D match to TRBD2 (5 bases). CDR3: CASSLRPSGNEQFF. The CDR3 DNA sequence: TGTGCCAGCAGCCTGCGACCTTCGGGGAATGAGCAGTTCTTC.